These 25 T cell receptor beta chains were sequenced from one sample in a study of T-cell memory formation after mild COVID-19. Each CDR3 protein is one row after TCRdb ran MiXCR on the 5' RACE reads. Among approximately 500,000 distinct CDR3 sequences listed, 20% to 30% were seen once. Sequencing was done on a sample of PBMCs or a T cell subset sorted from them (not recorded which). These receptors all come from an adult woman who had mild COVID-19 (a few samples of this study predate the infection). Cell type and time point are not known.

In this sample, this clonotype turned up a few times. The rearrangement joins TRBV7-3 to TRBJ2-1; D is uncertain. V lost 2 bases, J lost 0 bases, and 8 bases lay in between. The CDR3 is 15 amino acids. CDR1 is SGHTA and CDR2 is FQGTGA in the germline V gene. Written as DNA, the CDR3 is TGTGCCAGCAGCTTAGGGGTCTACTCCTACAATGAGCAGTTCTTC. It specifies CASSLGVYSYNEQFF.

V is TRBV2 and J is TRBJ2-1, with a possible D match to TRBD2 (5 bases). Germline values: CDR1 SNHLY, CDR2 FYNNEI. The CDR3 has 11 residues. V lost 6 bases to trimming and J lost 12 bases, with 12 bases between them. CDR3 DNA: TGTGCCAGCAGCCTGGAGGCTGGGCAGTTCTTC. It yields the protein CASSLEAGQFF.

This clonotype was picked up a small number of times. The CDR3 DNA reads TGTGCCAGCACCCCAAGCGGGAACTCCTACAATGAGCAGTTCTTC. This translates into CASTPSGNSYNEQFF. The V and J genes are TRBV7-3 and TRBJ2-1, with TRBD2 matching over 7 bases. This CDR3 has 15 amino acids. CDR1 is SGHTA and CDR2 is FQGTGA in the germline V gene. Trimming removed 7 bases from V and 0 bases from J; junction bases left unmatched: 6.

This clonotype was seen a handful of times. The genes are TRBV4-3 and TRBJ2-3, with 9 bases lining up with TRBD2. CDR1 and CDR2 (germline): LGHNA, YSLEER. There are 17 residues in the CDR3. Losses at the gene ends were 0 bases for V and 4 bases for J; bases not matched to a gene: 8. In nucleotides, the CDR3 is TGCGCCAGCAGCCAAGACCCGACGGCGGGAGGGCCAGATACGCAGTATTTT. Amino acids: CASSQDPTAGGPDTQYF.

This clonotype was seen a few times. The chain recombines TRBV11-3 with TRBJ2-7; unclear D gene. Looked up from germline, CDR1 is SGHNT and CDR2 is YENEEA. V was shortened by 5 bases and J by 4 bases, with 15 bases between the two germline ends. The length of the CDR3 is 14 residues. CDR3 nucleotide sequence: TGTGCCAGCAGCCGGGCGAGCGTCGGGTACGAGCAGTACTTC. This codes for CASSRASVGYEQYF.

The rearrangement joins TRBV21-1 to TRBJ1-5; the DNA was not compared with TRBD1, the D call given in the table. TRBV21-1 is a pseudogene segment. The CDR3 runs 16 residues. Written as DNA, the CDR3 is TGTGCCAGCAGCAAGTTTTACAGGGTTAGCAATCAGCCCCAGCATTTT. It codes for CASSKFYRVSNQPQHF.

This clonotype occurred a few times. For the CDR3, the DNA is TGTGCCAGCAGCCAAGGGGACCACTCTGGAAACACCATATATTTT. It specifies CASSQGDHSGNTIYF. The chain combines TRBV3-1 with TRBJ1-3; D is possibly TRBD1 (5 bases). V lost 1 base and J lost 0, with 7 bases in between. CDR3 size: 15 residues. CDR1 and CDR2 (germline): LGHDT, YNNKEL (reference sequence). Together with reference TRBV3-1 and TRBJ1-3, the CDR3 gives the full variable domain: DTAVSQTPKYLVTQMGNDKSIKCEQNLGHDTMYWYKQDSKKFLKIMFSYNNKELIINETVPNRFSPKSPDKAHLNLHINSLELGDSAVYFCASSQGDHSGNTIYFGEGSWLTVV.

Only a few counts were recorded for this clonotype. The V gene is TRBV4-3, the J gene TRBJ2-2; no clear D. The CDR3 consists of 13 residues. V was trimmed by 3 bases and J by 4 bases, leaving 6 bases between them. Germline V gene sequence: CDR1 LGHNA, CDR2 YSLEER. This CDR3 is CASSQTGTGELFF. CDR3 sequence (DNA): TGCGCCAGCAGCCAGACTGGCACCGGGGAGCTGTTTTTT.

This clonotype was detected only a few times. The CDR3 is CASSHFTGELFF. DNA of the CDR3: TGTGCCAGCAGTCACTTCACCGGGGAGCTGTTTTTT. The V gene is TRBV27, the J gene TRBJ2-2, with D uncertain. Germline V gives CDR1 MNHEY, CDR2 SMNVEV (reference sequence). CDR3 length: 12 amino acids. Trimming removed 5 bases at V and 4 bases at J, with 5 bases between.

The sample holds a few counts of this clonotype. V and J are TRBV6-5 and TRBJ2-3, with D tentatively TRBD1 or TRBD2 (6 bases each). The V gene lost 8 bases and the J gene lost 6 bases, with 15 bases spanning the gap. The CDR3 has 13 amino acids. Per germline, CDR1 MNHEY and CDR2 SVGAGI. The CDR3 nucleotides read TGTGCCAGCTGGAGGGGGTTATGGGATACGCAGTATTTT. Its translation: CASWRGLWDTQYF.

There are many counts of this clonotype. The V and J genes are TRBV27 and TRBJ2-1; D uncertain. CDR1 is MNHEY and CDR2 is SMNVEV in the germline V gene (reference sequence). V gave up 5 bases and J gave up 5 bases, with 7 bases separating them. The CDR3 is 12 residues long. The DNA of the CDR3 is TGTGCCAGCAGTCCCCTTAACAATGAGCAGTTCTTC. Translated, it gives CASSPLNNEQFF.

The chain uses TRBV30 and TRBJ2-5, with D hard to call. CDR3 length equals 13 residues. Trimming took off 3 bases at V and 5 bases at J, with 13 bases between the two ends. From germline, CDR1 is GTSNPN and CDR2 SVGIG (reference sequence). CDR3 sequence (DNA): TGTGCCTGGAGCCCGGGCCAAACGGAGACCCAGTACTTC. Amino acids: CAWSPGQTETQYF.

The table lists this clonotype with a few counts. This chain links TRBV6-5 with TRBJ2-3, with D hard to call. With 2 bases removed from V and 3 bases from J, the gap between germline ends came to 9 bases. The CDR3 is 14 residues long. The germline CDR1 and CDR2 sequences are MNHEY and SVGAGI. CDR3 DNA sequence: TGTGCCAGCAGTTACGAACAGACTACAGATACGCAGTATTTT. Its protein product is CASSYEQTTDTQYF.

The gene calls are TRBV12-3 or TRBV12-4 and TRBJ2-7, with 7 bases aligning to TRBD2. Trimming removed 5 bases from V and 0 bases from J; junction bases left unmatched: 10. The CDR3 length is 16 residues. CDR3: CASSPTPTSASYEQYF. The CDR3 DNA reads TGTGCCAGCAGTCCGACCCCCACTAGCGCCTCCTACGAGCAGTACTTC.

J is TRBJ1-2 and V is TRBV6-5; tentative D call: TRBD1 (5 bases). CDR1 MNHEY and CDR2 SVGAGI come from the germline V gene. V lost 7 bases and J 4 bases, leaving 13 bases between the germline ends. The CDR3 covers 13 residues. CDR3 sequence (DNA): TGTGCCAGCACCGGGGGGTTAAGCTATGGCTACACCTTC. Translating it yields CASTGGLSYGYTF.

At least ten counts were recorded for this clonotype. This chain uses TRBV6-2 or TRBV6-3 with TRBJ2-1; D is undetermined. Trimming took off 0 bases at V and 5 bases at J, with 5 bases between the two ends. There are 13 residues in the CDR3. CDR1 is MNHEY and CDR2 is SVGEGT in the germline V gene. The CDR3 DNA is TGTGCCAGCAGTTACTCGTCTAACAATGAGCAGTTCTTC. Its translation is CASSYSSNNEQFF.

This clonotype was observed at least ten times. The chain carries TRBV7-9 and TRBJ2-1, with D perhaps matching TRBD2 (5 bases). Between the trimmed V and J ends, which lost 0 bases and 8 bases, there was a span of 14 bases. CDR3 length equals 15 residues. The germline gives CDR1 SEHNR, CDR2 FQNEAQ (reference sequence). CDR3 sequence (DNA): TGTGCCAGCAGCTTAGCACTCCGAGGGAACCATGAGCAGTTCTTC. This gives the protein CASSLALRGNHEQFF.

There are a few counts of this clonotype. This sequence joins TRBV30 and TRBJ2-2; 10 bases are a match to TRBD2. J was trimmed by 0 bases and V by 8 bases; bases with no gene match: 9. The CDR3 contains 16 residues. Germline CDR1 GTSNPN, CDR2 SVGIG (reference sequence). The DNA for the CDR3 is TGTGCCCGGACCCGTGGGACTAGCGCGAACACCGGGGAGCTGTTTTTT. As protein: CARTRGTSANTGELFF.

The chain employs TRBV6-2 or TRBV6-3 and TRBJ1-2; a possible D gene is TRBD1 (6 bases). The length of the CDR3 is 14 residues. The germline V gene encodes CDR1 MNHEY and CDR2 SVGEGT. Between the trimmed V and J ends, which lost 5 bases and 0 bases, there was a span of 10 bases. CDR3 bases: TGTGCCAGCAGTATACAGGGATCTAACTATGGCTACACCTTC. Residues: CASSIQGSNYGYTF.

This clonotype was found a few times. The genes are TRBV20-1 and TRBJ1-1, with D perhaps TRBD1 (5 bases). Trimming took 3 bases from V and 5 from J, leaving 22 bases between them. The CDR3 has 16 amino acids. Germline-derived CDR1 and CDR2 are DFQATT and SNEGSKA (reference sequence). The CDR3 DNA reads TGCAGTGCTAGTAAGGGGTATGGACCGGGTGAAACTGAAGCTTTCTTT. It is translated as CSASKGYGPGETEAFF.

The chain employs TRBV27 and TRBJ2-1; 13 bases fit TRBD2. The CDR3 sequence is 15 residues long. Trimming removed 5 bases from V and 8 bases from J; junction bases left unmatched: 6. Germline lookup yields CDR1 MNHEY and CDR2 SMNVEV (reference sequence). The CDR3 DNA reads TGTGCCAGCAGTGCCGGACTAGCGGGAGTTCATGAGCAGTTCTTC. It codes for CASSAGLAGVHEQFF.

The gene calls are TRBV6-5 and TRBJ2-1, with 10 bases that match TRBD2. The CDR3 sequence is 17 residues long. The V gene's germline CDR1 is MNHEY and CDR2 SVGAGI. Germline trimming cut 4 bases from V and 5 bases from J; bases unmatched to any gene: 11. CDR3 DNA: TGTGCCAGCAGTTCCCTGGGAGCGGGGGGGCCTGACAATGAGCAGTTCTTC. Translation: CASSSLGAGGPDNEQFF.

This clonotype came up a few times. The V and J genes are TRBV5-1 and TRBJ1-2; the D is unclear. V was cut by 0 bases and J by 0 bases, with 15 bases left in between. Germline-derived CDR1 and CDR2 are SGHRS and YFSETQ. CDR3 length: 17 residues. The CDR3 sequence: CASSLAFQAVTNYGYTF. The DNA for the CDR3 is TGCGCCAGCAGCTTGGCGTTCCAGGCGGTTACTAACTATGGCTACACCTTC.

The V call is TRBV15, the J call TRBJ2-3; 10 nucleotides line up with TRBD1. Germline values: CDR1 LNHNV, CDR2 YYDKDF (reference sequence). The CDR3 covers 17 residues. V lost 8 bases, J lost 2 bases, and 13 bases stayed unmatched. The CDR3 DNA is TGTGCCACCCTCAATCGGAGGGACAGGGGAGACACAGATACGCAGTATTTT. Protein product: CATLNRRDRGDTDTQYF.

This clonotype was detected a few times. The chain carries TRBV21-1 and TRBJ2-1; the DNA was not used to check the table's D call, TRBD1. TRBV21-1 is listed as a pseudogene. The CDR3 consists of 16 residues. The CDR3 sequence: CASSKLWQGTHNEQFF. CDR3 DNA sequence: TGTGCCAGCAGCAAATTGTGGCAGGGGACCCACAATGAGCAGTTCTTC.